The next 6 T cell receptor beta chains were all read from a single sample in a study of T cell responses to AZD1222 COVID-19 vaccine. Profiled with immunoSEQ multiplex PCR; TCRdb holds only in-frame clones, not every one. The repertoire has some 140,000 clones, 70% to 90% of them found once; the top ten carry just over 5.5%. Material: peripheral blood, obtained on day 0 of AZD1222 vaccination. The receptors were sampled from an adult in good health.

CDR3 nucleotides: TGTGCCATCCCCACCACGGGTGACTATGGCTACACCTTC. Protein sequence: CAIPTTGDYGYTF. The rearrangement links TRBV10-3 to TRBJ1-2; D remains ambiguous. The germline gives CDR1 ENHRY, CDR2 SYGVKD. V was clipped by 8 bases and J by 3 bases, with 13 bases between them. The CDR3 covers 13 residues.

The V and J genes are TRBV15 and TRBJ1-2; 8 bases agree with TRBD1. The trim removed 0 bases at V and 7 bases at J, leaving 4 bases unmatched. The CDR3 loop spans 14 amino acids. Germline CDR1 LNHNV, CDR2 YYDKDF (reference sequence). The CDR3 region is CATSREGRGLGYTF. CDR3 coding DNA: TGTGCCACCAGCAGAGAAGGCAGGGGGCTTGGCTACACCTTC.

The rearrangement uses TRBV5-6 and TRBJ2-1; D is possibly TRBD1 or TRBD2 (5 bases each). Germline CDR1 is SGHDT and CDR2 is YYEEEE. The CDR3 extends over 12 amino acids. Trimming left V 4 bases short and J 8 bases short, with 10 bases between. The DNA for the CDR3 is TGTGCCAGCAGCGTGGGGGTGGATGAGCAGTTCTTC. It yields the protein CASSVGVDEQFF.

This clone was picked up a small number of times. The gene calls are TRBV5-4 and TRBJ2-3; possible D gene TRBD2, 6 bases. The CDR3 spans 15 residues. Germline V lookup: CDR1 SGHNT, CDR2 YYREEE (reference sequence). Trimming removed 0 bases at V and 2 bases at J, with 10 bases between. CDR3 residues: CASSLGGTTTDTQYF. As DNA, the CDR3 is TGTGCCAGCAGCTTGGGCGGGACGACCACAGATACGCAGTATTTT.

The genes are TRBV6-5 and TRBJ2-7; 9 nucleotides agree with TRBD2. CDR1 is MNHEY and CDR2 is SVGAGI in the germline V gene. The ends lost 7 bases at V and 6 bases at J; junction bases unmatched: 13. The CDR3 loop spans 15 amino acids. CDR3 DNA sequence: TGTGCCAGCAAACCGGGGGTAGCGGGAGTCCCCGAGCAGTACTTC. This sequence encodes CASKPGVAGVPEQYF.

The chain is built from TRBV7-2 and TRBJ2-7, with D perhaps matching TRBD1 or TRBD2 (6 bases each). Trimming removed 5 bases from V and 0 bases from J, with 20 bases in between. The CDR3 loop spans 17 amino acids. Germline V lookup: CDR1 SGHTA, CDR2 FQGNSA. This CDR3 is CASSPRPGAVLSYEQYF. The CDR3 DNA sequence: TGTGCCAGCAGCCCCCGCCCGGGGGCCGTACTCTCCTACGAGCAGTACTTC.